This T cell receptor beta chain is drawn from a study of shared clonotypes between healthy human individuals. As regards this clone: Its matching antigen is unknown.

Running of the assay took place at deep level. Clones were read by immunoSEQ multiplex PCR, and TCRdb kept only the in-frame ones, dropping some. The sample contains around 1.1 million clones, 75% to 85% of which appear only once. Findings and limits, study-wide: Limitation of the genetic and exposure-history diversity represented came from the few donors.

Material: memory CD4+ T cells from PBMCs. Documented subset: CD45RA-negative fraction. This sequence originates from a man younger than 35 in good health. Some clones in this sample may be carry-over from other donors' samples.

DNA of the CDR3: TGTGCCAGCAGCCCATCCGGGACTGCCTACGAGCAGTACTTC. This encodes CASSPSGTAYEQYF. The rearrangement uses TRBV9 and TRBJ2-7; a weak D match, TRBD2 (6 bases). The CDR3 is 14 residues long. Germline V gives CDR1 SGDLS, CDR2 YYNGEE. V was shortened by 4 bases and J by 2 bases, with 13 bases between the two germline ends.